This note documents a single T cell receptor beta chain sequence. The data belong to a study of T cells in Graves' hyperthyroidism and ophthalmopathy. The investigators amplified TCR beta CDR3 regions from RNA transcripts. In the first-round RT-PCR of the TCR CDR3, the HTBI primer set was used. TCRdb re-called the multiplex PCR reads with MiXCR, one entry per CDR3 protein. Counted here are roughly 100,000 distinct CDR3 sequences, 47% occurring once; the ten biggest clones make up approximately 30%. Trimming left V 6 bases short and J 0 bases short, with 14 bases between. Germline V gene data show CDR1 as SNHLY and CDR2 as FYNNEI. The CDR3 totals 15 residues.

This TCR was recovered from a man in his forties or fifties with Graves' hyperthyroidism. Specimen: blood. The rearrangement joins TRBV2 to TRBJ1-1; D unclear. CDR3 protein: CASSQGWIMNTEAFF. DNA of the CDR3: TGTGCCAGCAGCCAAGGGTGGATTATGAACACTGAAGCTTTCTTT. The variable domain in full, with the rest retrieved from reference TRBV2 and TRBJ1-1, is EPEVTQTPSHQVTQMGQEVILRCVPISNHLYFYWYRQILGQKVEFLVSFYNNEISEKSEIFDDQFSVERPDGSNFTLKIRSTKLEDSAMYFCASSQGWIMNTEAFFGQGTRLTVV.